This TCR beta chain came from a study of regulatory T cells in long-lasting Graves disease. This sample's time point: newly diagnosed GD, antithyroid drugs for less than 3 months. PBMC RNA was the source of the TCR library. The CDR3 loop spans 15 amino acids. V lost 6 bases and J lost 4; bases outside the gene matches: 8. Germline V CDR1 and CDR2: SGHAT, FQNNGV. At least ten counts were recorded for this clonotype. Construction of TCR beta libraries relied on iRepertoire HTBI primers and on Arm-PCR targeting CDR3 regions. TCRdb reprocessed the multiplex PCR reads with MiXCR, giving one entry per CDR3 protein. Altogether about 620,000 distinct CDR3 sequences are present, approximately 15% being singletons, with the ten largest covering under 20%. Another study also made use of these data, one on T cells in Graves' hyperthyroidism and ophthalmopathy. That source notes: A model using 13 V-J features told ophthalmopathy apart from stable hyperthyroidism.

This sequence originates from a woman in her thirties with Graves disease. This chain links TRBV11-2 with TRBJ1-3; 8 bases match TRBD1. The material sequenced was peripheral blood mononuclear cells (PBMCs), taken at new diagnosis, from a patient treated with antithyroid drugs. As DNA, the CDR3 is TGTGCCAGCAGGTCACAACAGGGGGACGGAAACACCATATATTTT. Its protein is CASRSQQGDGNTIYF.